The T cell receptor (beta chain) under discussion was sequenced for a study of Graves' ophthalmopathy and Graves' hyperthyroidism (dated by TCRdb to 2017 to 2018). At the level of the whole study: Hyperthyroidism was defined as stable when no progression to ophthalmopathy occurred within 18 months of follow-up. Once sampling was done, hyperthyroidism patients were given methimazole at a starting dose of 30 mg daily, while ophthalmopathy patients were given high-dose intravenous methylprednisolone. To explore V-J signatures that separate ophthalmopathy from hyperthyroidism, a discovery set of 100 patients was enrolled, consisting of 40 to 45 with ophthalmopathy and 55 to 65 with stable hyperthyroidism. TCR beta repertoire signatures were used to distinguish Graves' ophthalmopathy from Graves' hyperthyroidism and to predict progression to ophthalmopathy. In more than five hyperthyroidism patients, the T-cell repertoires found in thyroid tissue were compared with those found in blood. In total, 135 blood samples were TCR-sequenced: approximately 42 ophthalmopathy, 80 or so hyperthyroidism and some 17 hyperthyroidism-to-ophthalmopathy patients. An independent validation cohort was composed of around 19 hyperthyroidism patients and around 16 patients who later progressed from hyperthyroidism to ophthalmopathy. Paper-wide results and their limitations: Most of the expanded thyroid clonotypes with a frequency above 0.001 were also detected in blood, and it was suggested that the thyroid immune response may be reflected by blood repertoires. In validation, the model predicted ophthalmopathy progression with more than 55% sensitivity and less than 80% specificity; fewer than 15 predicted patients were CT-confirmed with GO in a median of around 6.5 months. In cross-validation, the 13-signature model distinguished ophthalmopathy from stable hyperthyroidism with less than 90% sensitivity and about 81% specificity, while in the test set the corresponding values were 80% and 75%. No statistical method was used to predetermine the sample size, and group allocation was not hidden from the investigators.

This clonotype was found many times. Its antigen is unknown. Base qualities are not recorded, but no much larger clone differs from it by a single base. Hyperthyroidism patients were newly diagnosed, were aged 18 to 65 years, and had a disease duration under 2 months. Patients with other autoimmune diseases, uncontrolled infections, pregnancy or lactation were excluded from the study. Clinical symptoms, serum thyroxine, TRAb, thyroid ultrasound and orbital computed tomography were used for diagnosis. Total RNA was extracted with Trizol reagent and quality-checked on an Agilent 2100 Bioanalyzer. Per the germline V gene, LGHNA is the CDR1 and YSLEER is the CDR2. From the cysteine through the phenylalanine, the CDR3 covers 13 amino acids. Only CDR3 DNA remains: 39 bases, in frame from the first base. The V end loses 1 base and the J end loses 0 bases, and a stretch of 3 bases separates them. For repertoire sequencing, TCR beta CDR3 regions were amplified from RNA transcripts. HTBI primers and the Qiagen OneStep RT-PCR kit were used in a first-round RT-PCR, which was followed by a second-round multiplex PCR, size selection and purification. Libraries were sequenced on an Illumina HiSeq2000 using paired-end 100 bp reads. Turning to the authors' computational methods: SOAPnuke was used to process the reads, removing any read that contained adapters or uncalled bases, had a mean Phred below 15, or lacked an exact match to the constant primer or identifier. COPE v1.2.5 was used to merge high-quality paired reads. Clonotypes were defined as unique nucleotide sequences and were aligned to IMGT TRB V, D and J references using MiTCR v1.1. The analysis was limited to V-J combinations with a frequency above 0.0001, which together covered more than 98% of repertoires. A TCR clonal expansion and chaos score per V-J combination was defined as the ratio of F50 clonal expansion to chaos observed in the TCRdist matrix. Welch's t-statistics and random forest were used to reduce features to approximately 13 V-J combinations, which were fed into a naive Bayes classifier. The similarity between thyroid and blood repertoires was quantified using the Morisita-Horn index. Clones were called with MiXCR by TCRdb after fastp trimmed the public reads at Q25, and only in-frame beta chains were retained. CDR3 protein sequences are deduplicated, and each keeps its most common genes and DNA. TCRdb's processing, not the authors' own work, is the source of the V and J calls. This sample gives over a million distinct CDR3 sequences in total; about 35% of them show up just once. Of the sample, 11% is held by the ten largest clones.

This chain joins TRBV4-3 to TRBJ2-5, with the D gene call left open. The source of this sequence is an adult man with Graves' hyperthyroidism. The sample comprised peripheral blood or thyroid tissue (not recorded which). The CDR3 protein is CASSQVDQETQYF. The sequenced DNA is TGCGCCAGCAGCCAAGTGGACCAAGAGACCCAGTACTTC.